These 3 T cell receptor beta chains originate from one sample sequenced in a study of blood T cells in healthy people across ages. A second PCR of about 7 to 12 cycles used a sample-barcoded 5' primer and a J-beta primer mix. One entry per CDR3 protein, called by TCRdb with MiXCR from the 5' RACE reads. The data contain 1,500,000 or so distinct CDR3 sequences, 59% of them singletons. The sequencing sample was made of blood. These receptors were taken from a man between 18 and 35 years old in good health.

The chain has TRBV20-1 and TRBJ2-5; D is unresolved. The DNA end is more similar to TRBJ2-7, so the J call may be wrong. The CDR3 covers 15 residues. The germline gives CDR1 DFQATT, CDR2 SNEGSKA (reference sequence). CDR3 coding DNA: TGCAGTGCTAGAGATATCAGATCATTTAACTACGAGCAGTACTTC. Encoded protein: CSARDIRSFNYEQYF.

This clonotype was seen a few times. This chain uses TRBV28 with TRBJ2-7; D remains ambiguous. The better agreement between TRBJ2-5 and the DNA end casts doubt on the J call. The germline CDR1 and CDR2 sequences are MDHEN and SYDVKM. This CDR3 region has 14 residues. The CDR3 DNA reads TGTGCCAGCAGTTTTGCCCACCGTAGAGAGACCCAGTACTTC. This encodes CASSFAHRRETQYF.

The table lists this clonotype with a few counts. J is TRBJ2-2 and V is TRBV6-2 or TRBV6-3, with D tentatively TRBD2 (6 bases). This CDR3 is built from 14 residues. Per germline, CDR1 MNHEY and CDR2 SVGEGT. Between the trimmed V and J ends, which lost 4 bases and 1 base, there was a span of 7 bases. The chain's CDR3 is CASSLRENTGELFF. In DNA, the CDR3 is TGTGCCAGCAGTTTGCGGGAGAACACCGGGGAGCTGTTTTTT.